What follows describes a single T cell receptor (beta chain). There is no known antigen for this receptor. The conserved phenylalanine or tryptophan normally closing the CDR3 is absent here, so this likely arose from a read error. RNA was extracted from bulk unsorted tissue and checked for quality with a NanoDrop ND-1000 and an Agilent 2100. Donors were newly diagnosed lung cancer patients admitted for thoracic surgery in China between August and November 2014, without prior chemotherapy. The study excluded patients who had received radiotherapy or chemotherapy before or who had another cancer at the same time. Pieces of surgical tissue measuring about 1-2.2 cm3 were kept in RNAlater solution and stored at -80 degrees C until use. This sample stems from a study of tumor and adjacent non-tumor tissue in lung cancer (dated by TCRdb to between 2018 and 2020). In terms of the full investigation: Patients with adenocarcinoma (over 11), squamous cell carcinoma (2) and small cell lung cancer (1) were included in the cohort. The roughly 15 patients were aged about 31 to 85 years, included around ten men and 5 women, and had TNM stage I to III disease. Sequencing generated a total of more than 95,000,000 productive TCRbeta reads, averaging around 4.3 million reads per sample. The study compared bulk TCRbeta repertoires from lung tumor tissue and matched distant non-tumor lung tissue of roughly 14 lung cancer patients. For each patient, one tumor sample and one normal lung sample were taken, giving around 30 paired specimens that underwent TCRbeta CDR3 sequencing. The study at large found these results: TCR diversity was significantly higher in younger patients, and greater tumor TCR diversity was associated with shorter overall survival and shorter disease-free survival. Peripheral blood was not sequenced, so blood TCRbeta repertoires were not examined in the lung cancer patients of the study. Tumor tissue showed significantly greater TCR diversity (inverse Simpson) than normal lung tissue (431.37 vs 166.20, P = 0.0075, Mann-Whitney U test). The top 100 clones made up a significantly larger cumulative share of the repertoire in normal lung than in tumor tissue. The methods do not name the sequencing platform or mention unique molecular identifiers. Only 15 patients were included in the cohort, and the need for larger samples and more detailed clinical data was noted by the authors.

The library was generated by multiplex PCR. Sequencing instrument: Illumina HiSeq 2500. TCRbeta libraries were constructed through three rounds of nested PCR with primers (Table S4) according to protocols modified from ARM-PCR. Before sequencing, PCR products in the 200-500 bp range were cut out of the gel and cleaned up using the QIAquick gel extraction kit. The original pipeline was this. Reads were cleaned with Trimmomatic, merged with FLASH into complete CDR3 sequences, and assigned to V(D)J germline segments with MiTCR. Clonal diversity was calculated as the inverse Simpson's index using VDJtools. A read counted as productive if the sequence was in-frame and lacked a premature stop codon. The raw public data were reprocessed by TCRdb itself: fastp quality trimming at Q25, MiXCR clonotype calling, in-frame beta chains only. Rows with a matching CDR3 protein are joined into one entry that keeps the most common DNA and genes. TCRdb's processing, not the study's, gives the V and J calls here. This sample holds about 93,000 distinct CDR3 sequences; roughly 70% were observed only once. The ten largest clonotypes hold around 17% of the sample.

The CDR3 has 14 amino acids, counting both end residues. The retained sequence is limited to the CDR3, 42 bases, with the frame set at the first base. Via the germline V gene, CDR1 is MNHNS and CDR2 SASEGT. Compared with germline, V lacks 4 bases and J lacks 3 bases; bases without a gene match: 2. The sample taken for sequencing was lung tumor tissue. The V gene is TRBV6-1 and the J gene is TRBJ2-7; 11 bases in between match TRBD2. The TCR originated in a man in his sixties with non-small cell lung cancer. CDR3 loop: CASSGLAGFYEQYL. In nucleotides, the sequence is TGTGCCAGCAGTGGACTAGCGGGGTTCTACGAGCAGTACTTA.